A single sample is the source of the 5 T cell receptor beta chains below, sequenced in a study of shared clonotypes between healthy human individuals. The protocol was immunoSEQ multiplex PCR, while the TCRdb copy is restricted to in-frame clones and leaves out a portion. The table records around 700,000 clones, around three quarters of them present only once. Sequenced input: memory CD4+ T cells sorted from blood. Subset here: CD45RA-negative fraction. The receptors come from a woman aged 30 to 39 in good health.

The chain has TRBV19 and TRBJ2-1; 7 bases align to TRBD2. V lost 4 bases to trimming and J lost 3 bases; unmatched junction nucleotides: 12. This CDR3 is built from 17 residues. CDR1 is LNHDA and CDR2 is SQIVND in the germline V gene (reference sequence). CDR3 amino acids: CASSKRDTTWGYNEQFF. The CDR3 DNA is TGTGCCAGTAGTAAGCGGGATACCACGTGGGGCTACAATGAGCAGTTCTTC. The full variable domain, its missing parts supplied by reference TRBV19 and TRBJ2-1, is DGGITQSPKYLFRKEGQNVTLSCEQNLNHDAMYWYRQDPGQGLRLIYYSQIVNDFQKGDIAEGYSVSREKKESFPLTVTSAQKNPTAFYLCASSKRDTTWGYNEQFFGPGTRLTVL.

V gene TRBV4-2 combines with J gene TRBJ2-1; TRBD2 matches 11 bases. Per the germline V gene, CDR1 is LGHNA and CDR2 is YNFKEQ. V was pared by 4 bases and J by 6 bases, with 11 bases of the junction left unmatched. This CDR3 is built from 17 residues. The DNA of the CDR3 is TGTGCCAGCAGCCTGGAGTCCTATAGCGGGAGGGTCAATGAGCAGTTCTTC. This encodes CASSLESYSGRVNEQFF.

The chain joins TRBV5-1 to TRBJ2-1; D is uncertain. This CDR3 contains 12 residues. Germline CDR1 reads SGHRS; CDR2 reads YFSETQ. Trimming took 4 bases from V and 5 from J, leaving 7 bases between them. The CDR3 sequence: CASSISHNEQFF. The DNA for the CDR3 is TGCGCCAGCAGCATAAGCCACAATGAGCAGTTCTTC.

Remarks on this clone: This may be a read error: a much more frequent sequence differs by one nucleotide. The sample carries other DNA sequences with the same CDR3. The rearrangement uses TRBV5-1 and TRBJ1-1; 7 nucleotides agree with TRBD1. The germline CDR1 and CDR2 sequences are SGHRS and YFSETQ. The CDR3 spans 14 residues. V dropped 2 bases and J dropped 1; count of bases not matched to a gene: 2. CDR3 in amino acids: CASSLTGANTEAFF. CDR3 coding DNA: TGCGCCAGCAGCTTAACAGGGGCGAACACTGAAGCTTTCTTT.

A note on this clone: Within the sample, other DNA sequences also encode this same CDR3. This chain uses TRBV5-1 with TRBJ2-7; TRBD1 might be the D (6 bases). CDR3 length: 12 residues. Trimming left V 2 bases short and J 7 bases short, with 10 bases between. The germline V gene has CDR1 SGHRS and CDR2 YFSETQ. CDR3 sequence: CASSLEQGEQYF. Written as DNA, the CDR3 is TGCGCCAGCAGCTTAGAACAGGGTGAGCAGTACTTC.